Listed below are T cell receptor beta chains from one sample, sequenced in a study of T cell responses to AZD1222 COVID-19 vaccine. Produced via immunoSEQ multiplex PCR; TCRdb's table is partial and in-frame only. The sample includes about 120,000 clones, 91% seen only once; the top ten take 4% to 5%. Sample: peripheral blood, taken on day 0 of AZD1222 vaccination. These receptors were obtained from an adult in good health. Each CDR3 is given with its conserved first and last residue.

v_gene	j_gene	CDR3aa
TRBV18	TRBJ2-7	CASSPGQVTYEQYF
TRBV28	TRBJ1-1	CASSFPGRTEAFF
TRBV7-6	TRBJ2-7	CASSLGLAGGEREQYF
TRBV27	TRBJ2-7	CASSFDMGYEQYF
TRBV6-4	TRBJ2-7	CASSDWWDRGYYSYEQYF
TRBV30	TRBJ1-3	CAWTTGAGNTIYF
TRBV18	TRBJ2-5	CASSPAGGPETQYF
TRBV6-4	TRBJ2-3	CASSISGATDTQYF
TRBV4-3	TRBJ2-5	CASSRSRTGGGETQYF
TRBV5-4	TRBJ1-2	CASSLEYPGSGYTF
TRBV5-1	TRBJ2-3	CASSLPGASTDTQYF
TRBV6-2/TRBV6-3	TRBJ2-2	CASSWWGSNTGELFF
TRBV13	TRBJ1-5	CASSLYGDQPQHF
TRBV7-9	TRBJ1-2	CASSLELGGYTF
TRBV9	TRBJ1-2	CASSVGSGTGRYYGYTF
TRBV28	TRBJ2-7	CASSPAGLYGRYEQYF
TRBV6-5	TRBJ1-2	CAIRRTGDRGGYTF
TRBV4-1	TRBJ2-1	CASSQEGGREIEQFF
TRBV28	TRBJ2-2	CASSAPHSDRGAGELFF
TRBV7-9	TRBJ2-3	CASSLVGRFGDTQYF
TRBV6-2/TRBV6-3	TRBJ1-5	CASSFEGANYQPQHF
TRBV7-8	TRBJ1-2	CASSSQTGGTYGYTF
TRBV27	TRBJ1-6	CASRGQGSGSPLHF
TRBV4-3	TRBJ1-1	CASSQSLGQRNTEAFF
TRBV27	TRBJ1-2	CASRSLGRNYGYTF
TRBV4-2	TRBJ2-7	CASSQASQGNYEQYF
TRBV7-9	TRBJ2-1	CASRAYHNEQFF
TRBV3-1/TRBV3-2	TRBJ1-2	CASSQGSGNYGYTF
TRBV28	TRBJ1-5	CASGTVGQPQHF
TRBV24-1	TRBJ2-1	CATSDFRGGSYNEQFF
TRBV2	TRBJ2-7	CASSEVSTGDGAFYEQYF
TRBV6-5	TRBJ2-7	CASTKYQGASYEQYF
TRBV19	TRBJ2-2	CASSRGLGTPNTGELFF
TRBV6-1	TRBJ1-3	CASSEGVGTSGNTIYF
TRBV19	TRBJ1-2	CASIQQGRVYGYTF
TRBV10-3	TRBJ1-5	CAISELGPDNQPQHF
TRBV6-5	TRBJ2-7	CASIRTYEQYF
TRBV5-1	TRBJ1-1	CASSLDSRAFF
TRBV30	TRBJ2-3	CAWHTLGTGGRGSLEMSTDTQYF
TRBV4-3	TRBJ1-2	CASSQEVSGRNYGYTF
TRBV21-1	TRBJ2-7	CASSATGGASYEQYF
TRBV2	TRBJ2-5	CASNRAQETQYF
TRBV7-9	TRBJ2-7	CASSLVSTMGYEQYF
TRBV5-1	TRBJ2-3	CASSLAPQGTDTQYF
TRBV6-5	TRBJ1-5	CASTQTGPLPQHF